The source of this TCR beta chain is a study of T cells after yellow fever vaccination. There are 14 residues in the CDR3. Germline V gene sequence: CDR1 LGHNA, CDR2 YSLEER. V shed 0 bases and J shed 2 bases, with 8 bases lying between them. In making TCR cDNA, 5'RACE template switching added a universal primer site and UMIs to it. Each CDR3 protein gets one entry after TCRdb re-called the 5' RACE reads with MiXCR. Altogether around 360,000 distinct CDR3 sequences are present, 11% being singletons, with the ten largest covering more than 15%. This clonotype was detected a few times. Its antigen is currently unknown. Regarding the study as a whole: CD4 and CD8 compartments shared a small share of clonotypes. There was a possibility that FACS-sorted repertoires contained abundant clonotypes contaminating from the bulk population.

The sequences come from PBMCs, collected on the day of the first yellow fever vaccination. The receptor was derived from a man aged 18-30 years who received the YFV17D yellow fever vaccine. The rearrangement joins TRBV4-3 to TRBJ2-7, with D uncertain. The CDR3 nucleotides are TGCGCCAGCAGCCAAGATTACGGTACCTACGAGCAGTACTTC. Protein product: CASSQDYGTYEQYF.